One sample yielded the 22 T cell receptor beta chains listed below, sequenced in a study of cytomegalovirus exposure and HLA in healthy donors. In the PCR, 60 Vbeta and 13 Jbeta primers were used. The table came from immunoSEQ multiplex PCR; TCRdb's copy has only in-frame clones and leaves some out. Of around 150,000 clones listed, 66% are singletons. Sequenced input: PBMCs. These receptors originate from a human donor in good health.

V and J are TRBV15 and TRBJ1-1, with 9 positions matching TRBD1. The germline gives CDR1 LNHNV, CDR2 YYDKDF (reference sequence). The CDR3 is made up of 17 amino acids. The V and J ends lost 0 bases and 0 bases, in that order; junction bases with no gene match: 5. CDR3 protein: CATSRETQGALNTEAFF. In DNA form, the CDR3 reads TGTGCCACCAGCAGAGAAACACAGGGGGCACTGAACACTGAAGCTTTCTTT. The whole variable domain, filled in from reference TRBV15 and TRBJ1-1, reads DAMVIQNPRYQVTQFGKPVTLSCSQTLNHNVMYWYQQKSSQAPKLLFHYYDKDFNNEADTPDNFQSRRPNTSFCFLDIRSPGLGDTAMYLCATSRETQGALNTEAFFGQGTRLTVV.

The rearrangement links TRBV19 to TRBJ1-2; the match to TRBD1 covers 9 bases. The CDR3 extends over 15 amino acids. Germline V lookup: CDR1 LNHDA, CDR2 SQIVND (reference sequence). V gave up 2 bases and J gave up 5 bases; unmatched junction bases: 6. The CDR3: CASSISGQGRYGYTF. CDR3 DNA: TGTGCCAGTAGTATATCGGGACAGGGTCGTTATGGCTACACCTTC.

The chain carries TRBV9 and TRBJ2-1; D is possibly TRBD2 (5 bases). This CDR3 is built from 18 residues. Looked up from germline, CDR1 is SGDLS and CDR2 is YYNGEE. Between the trimmed V and J ends, which lost 0 bases and 0 bases, there was a span of 16 bases. CDR3 sequence reads: CASSVAERSSRSYNEQFF. CDR3 nucleotide sequence: TGTGCCAGCAGCGTAGCCGAGCGGAGCTCACGCTCCTACAATGAGCAGTTCTTC.

The chain couples TRBV6-5 to TRBJ2-2; D is undetermined. The V end was cut by 6 bases, the J end by 5 bases, with 10 bases between. CDR3 length: 13 residues. Germline values: CDR1 MNHEY, CDR2 SVGAGI. This chain's CDR3 is CASRTPRTGELFF. DNA for the CDR3: TGTGCCAGCAGAACACCGAGGACCGGGGAGCTGTTTTTT.

The chain uses TRBV10-1 and TRBJ1-1; D gene ambiguous. This CDR3 contains 14 residues. Germline CDR1 WNHNN, CDR2 SYGVQD (reference sequence). Trimming left V 6 bases short and J 2 bases short, with 13 bases between. The CDR3 DNA is TGCGCCAGCAGCCGAGGTGAGGTTAACACTGAAGCTTTCTTT. It encodes CASSRGEVNTEAFF.

Points on this clone: Within the sample, other DNA sequences also encode this same CDR3. V gene TRBV6-1 combines with J gene TRBJ2-1; a weak D match, TRBD1 (5 bases). Germline loops: CDR1 MNHNS, CDR2 SASEGT. The length of the CDR3 is 15 residues. Trimming stripped 2 bases from V and 0 bases from J, with 8 bases between. CDR3 in amino acids: CASSELQGSYNEQFF. The CDR3, as DNA: TGTGCCAGCAGTGAACTCCAGGGCTCCTACAATGAGCAGTTCTTC.

V usage is TRBV7-2 and J usage is TRBJ1-1; tentative D call: TRBD1 (5 bases). Looked up from germline, CDR1 is SGHTA and CDR2 is FQGNSA. The CDR3 length is 13 residues. The V end lost 5 bases, the J end lost 4 bases, and 11 bases lay between the germline ends. CDR3 protein: CASSALRGTEAFF. CDR3 nucleotide sequence: TGTGCCAGCAGCGCACTTAGGGGCACTGAAGCTTTCTTT.

The table lists this clone with a few counts. J is TRBJ2-1 and V is TRBV7-9; D gene ambiguous. V was trimmed by 2 bases and J by 2 bases, leaving 4 bases between them. Germline V gives CDR1 SEHNR, CDR2 FQNEAQ (reference sequence). The CDR3 totals 13 residues. CDR3 sequence (DNA): TGTGCCAGCAGCTTACGAGCCTACAATGAGCAGTTCTTC. Translating gives CASSLRAYNEQFF.

The genes are TRBV2 and TRBJ1-2; no clear D. Germline V gene data show CDR1 as SNHLY and CDR2 as FYNNEI. CDR3 size: 15 residues. Trimming removed 2 bases at V and 0 bases at J, with 10 bases between. The chain's CDR3 is CASSESTLANYGYTF. CDR3 coding DNA: TGTGCCAGCAGTGAATCCACGTTAGCTAACTATGGCTACACCTTC. The full variable domain, its missing parts supplied by reference TRBV2 and TRBJ1-2, is EPEVTQTPSHQVTQMGQEVILRCVPISNHLYFYWYRQILGQKVEFLVSFYNNEISEKSEIFDDQFSVERPDGSNFTLKIRSTKLEDSAMYFCASSESTLANYGYTFGSGTRLTVV.

This chain joins TRBV6-4 and TRBJ1-5; D may be TRBD1 (5 bases). V dropped 4 bases and J dropped 1 base, with 17 bases sitting between them. This CDR3 is built from 17 residues. CDR1 MRHNA and CDR2 SNTAGT come from the germline V gene. The CDR3 nucleotides are TGTGCCAGCAGTGTGGAAAACAGGCCGATGAGCAATCAGCCCCAGCATTTT. Protein sequence: CASSVENRPMSNQPQHF.

The chain joins TRBV19 to TRBJ2-1; weak D call: TRBD2 (5 bases). CDR3 length equals 14 residues. The V gene lost 6 bases and the J gene lost 5 bases, with 14 bases spanning the gap. Germline V gene lookup returns CDR1 LNHDA and CDR2 SQIVND (reference sequence). In DNA form, the CDR3 reads TGTGCCAGTAGCTCAGACTACCTAAACAATGAGCAGTTCTTC. It codes for CASSSDYLNNEQFF. The full variable domain, its missing parts supplied by reference TRBV19 and TRBJ2-1, is DGGITQSPKYLFRKEGQNVTLSCEQNLNHDAMYWYRQDPGQGLRLIYYSQIVNDFQKGDIAEGYSVSREKKESFPLTVTSAQKNPTAFYLCASSSDYLNNEQFFGPGTRLTVL.

The CDR3 DNA sequence: TGTGCCAGCAGCTCCCCCCTGAACGGGGTCGGCGACGAGCAGTACTTC. It specifies CASSSPLNGVGDEQYF. The V gene is TRBV7-6, the J gene TRBJ2-7, with a possible D match to TRBD2 (5 bases). The CDR3 has 16 residues. V was cut by 4 bases and J by 5 bases, with 21 bases left in between. The germline CDR1 and CDR2 sequences are SGHVS and FNYEAQ.

V usage is TRBV10-3 and J usage is TRBJ2-7; D is possibly TRBD2 (5 bases). Germline-derived CDR1 and CDR2 are ENHRY and SYGVKD. There are 13 residues in the CDR3. Trimming removed 6 bases at V and 7 bases at J, with 16 bases between. CDR3 bases: TGTGCCATCAGCCCGGGATTTGAGGGAGAGCAGTACTTC. It codes for CAISPGFEGEQYF.

The chain has TRBV6-1 and TRBJ2-7, with 9 bases identical to TRBD1. The CDR3 sequence is 15 residues long. V was clipped by 8 bases and J by 1 base; unmatched bases: 9. Germline CDR1 and CDR2: MNHNS and SASEGT. The CDR3 DNA reads as TGTGCCAGCGGGGGTGGGGACAGGGTATCCTACGAGCAGTACTTC. It yields the protein CASGGGDRVSYEQYF.

V is TRBV27 and J is TRBJ2-7; a weak D match, TRBD1 (5 bases). Germline V gene lookup returns CDR1 MNHEY and CDR2 SMNVEV (reference sequence). This CDR3 spans 13 amino acids. The V gene lost 8 bases and the J gene lost 2 bases, with 13 bases spanning the gap. The CDR3 protein is CASPEQAAYEQYF. In DNA, the CDR3 is TGTGCCAGCCCGGAACAGGCGGCCTACGAGCAGTACTTC.

The chain employs TRBV7-3 and TRBJ2-1; 14 nucleotides line up with TRBD2. Germline trimming cut 6 bases from V and 9 bases from J; bases unmatched to any gene: 10. CDR1 and CDR2 (germline): SGHTA, FQGTGA. This CDR3 region has 16 residues. CDR3 DNA sequence: TGTGCCAGCAGGGAAACCGGGACTAGCGGGAGTCGTGAGCAGTTCTTC. Its protein product is CASRETGTSGSREQFF. The full variable domain, in which reference TRBV7-3 and TRBJ2-1 provide the parts outside the CDR3, is GAGVSQTPSNKVTEKGKYVELRCDPISGHTALYWYRQSLGQGPEFLIYFQGTGAADDSGLPNDRFFAVRPEGSVSTLKIQRTERGDSAVYLCASRETGTSGSREQFFGPGTRLTVL.

V gene TRBV27 combines with J gene TRBJ1-4, with 7 bases that match TRBD1. Per germline, CDR1 MNHEY and CDR2 SMNVEV (reference sequence). V shed 5 bases and J 16 bases; nucleotides not matched to a gene: 13. The CDR3 runs to 13 residues. CDR3 bases: TGTGCCAGCAGTGCTAGACAGGGAGCGGAGTCGTTTTTT. Its protein is CASSARQGAESFF.

In this sample, this clone turned up a few times. The chain carries TRBV4-3 and TRBJ1-2, with D perhaps matching TRBD1 (6 bases). V lost 0 bases, J lost 5 bases, and 13 bases lay in between. The CDR3 sequence is 15 residues long. Germline V lookup: CDR1 LGHNA, CDR2 YSLEER. The DNA for the CDR3 is TGCGCCAGCAGCCAAGATGGGGGGGCGCGTTATGGCTACACCTTC. Residues: CASSQDGGARYGYTF.

The CDR3 DNA follows: TGTGCCAGCTCATTCGACTCTGAAGCTTTCTTT. Amino acids: CASSFDSEAFF. The chain couples TRBV25-1 to TRBJ1-1; D remains ambiguous. Germline CDR1 MGHDK, CDR2 SYGVNS. Trimming took 8 bases from V and 6 from J, leaving 10 bases between them. The CDR3 runs 11 residues.

The J gene is TRBJ1-1, the V gene TRBV9; weak D call: TRBD1 (6 bases). CDR3 length: 18 residues. Germline V gives CDR1 SGDLS, CDR2 YYNGEE. V was trimmed by 4 bases and J by 0 bases, leaving 22 bases between them. The CDR3 reads CASSPVTGTTYMNTEAFF. In nucleotides, the CDR3 is TGTGCCAGCAGCCCCGTCACCGGGACAACCTACATGAACACTGAAGCTTTCTTT. The whole variable domain, remainder taken from reference TRBV9 and TRBJ1-1, is DSGVTQTPKHLITATGQRVTLRCSPRSGDLSVYWYQQSLDQGLQFLIQYYNGEERAKGNILERFSAQQFPDLHSELNLSSLELGDSALYFCASSPVTGTTYMNTEAFFGQGTRLTVV.

This clone has just a few counts. The chain joins TRBV6-5 to TRBJ2-1; TRBD1 is a possible D gene (6 bases). CDR1 is MNHEY, CDR2 SVGAGI, per germline. The CDR3 loop spans 15 amino acids. The V and J ends lost 5 bases and 2 bases respectively, with 13 bases between them. DNA for the CDR3: TGTGCCAGCAGTATGGACAGCTCCACCTACAATGAGCAGTTCTTC. Translation gives CASSMDSSTYNEQFF.

The chain combines TRBV11-2 with TRBJ2-5, with 9 bases matching TRBD1. The CDR3 consists of 14 residues. Germline-derived CDR1 and CDR2 are SGHAT and FQNNGV. V shed 5 bases, J shed 5 bases, and the junction held 6 bases outside the gene matches. This CDR3 reads CASSRPGQGETQYF. In DNA, the CDR3 is TGTGCCAGCAGCCGACCGGGACAGGGCGAGACCCAGTACTTC.